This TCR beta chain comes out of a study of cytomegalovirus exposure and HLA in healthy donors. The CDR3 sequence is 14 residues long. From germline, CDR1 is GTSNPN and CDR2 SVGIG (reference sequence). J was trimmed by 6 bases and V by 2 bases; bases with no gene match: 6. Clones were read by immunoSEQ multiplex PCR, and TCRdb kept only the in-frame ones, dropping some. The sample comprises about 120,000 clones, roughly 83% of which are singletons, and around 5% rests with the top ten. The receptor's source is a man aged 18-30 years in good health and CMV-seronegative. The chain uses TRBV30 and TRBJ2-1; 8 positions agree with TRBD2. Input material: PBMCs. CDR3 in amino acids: CAWSTRGGGNEQFF. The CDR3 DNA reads TGTGCCTGGAGTACTCGGGGGGGCGGCAATGAGCAGTTCTTC.